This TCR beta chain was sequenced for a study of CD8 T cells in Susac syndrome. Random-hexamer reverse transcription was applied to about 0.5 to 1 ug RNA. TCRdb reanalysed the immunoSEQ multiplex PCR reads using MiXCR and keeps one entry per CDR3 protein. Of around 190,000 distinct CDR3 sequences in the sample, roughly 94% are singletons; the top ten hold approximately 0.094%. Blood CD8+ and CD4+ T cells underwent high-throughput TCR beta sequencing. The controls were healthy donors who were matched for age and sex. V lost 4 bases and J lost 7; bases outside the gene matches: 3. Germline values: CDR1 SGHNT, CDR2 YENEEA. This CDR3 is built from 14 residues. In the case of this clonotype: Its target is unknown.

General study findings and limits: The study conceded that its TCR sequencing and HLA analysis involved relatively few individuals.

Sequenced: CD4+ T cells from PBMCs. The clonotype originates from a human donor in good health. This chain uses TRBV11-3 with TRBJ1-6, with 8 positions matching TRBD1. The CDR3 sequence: CASSSGQANSPLHF. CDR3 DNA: TGTGCCAGCAGCTCGGGACAGGCGAATTCACCCCTCCACTTT. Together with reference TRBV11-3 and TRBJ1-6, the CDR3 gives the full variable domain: EAGVVQSPRYKIIEKKQPVAFWCNPISGHNTLYWYLQNLGQGPELLIRYENEEAVDDSQLPKDRFSAERLKGVDSTLKIQPAELGDSAVYLCASSSGQANSPLHFGNGTRLTVT.